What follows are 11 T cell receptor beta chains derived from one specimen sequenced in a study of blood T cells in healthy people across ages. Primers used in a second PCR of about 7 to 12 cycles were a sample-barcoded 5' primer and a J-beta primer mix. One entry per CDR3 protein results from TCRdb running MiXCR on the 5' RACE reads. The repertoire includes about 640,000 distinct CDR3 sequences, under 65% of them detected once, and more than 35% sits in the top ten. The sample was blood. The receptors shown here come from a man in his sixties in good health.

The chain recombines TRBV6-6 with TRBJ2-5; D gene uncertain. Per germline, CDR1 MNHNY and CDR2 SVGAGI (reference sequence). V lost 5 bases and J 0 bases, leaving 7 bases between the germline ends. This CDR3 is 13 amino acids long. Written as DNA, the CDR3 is TGTGCCAGCAGTGATTCCTACCAAGAGACCCAGTACTTC. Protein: CASSDSYQETQYF.

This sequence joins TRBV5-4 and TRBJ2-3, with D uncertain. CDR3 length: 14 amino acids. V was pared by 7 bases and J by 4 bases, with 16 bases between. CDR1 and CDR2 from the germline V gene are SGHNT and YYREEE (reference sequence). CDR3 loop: CASSPGYGSDTQYF. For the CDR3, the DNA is TGTGCCAGCTCACCTGGGTATGGCTCAGATACGCAGTATTTT.

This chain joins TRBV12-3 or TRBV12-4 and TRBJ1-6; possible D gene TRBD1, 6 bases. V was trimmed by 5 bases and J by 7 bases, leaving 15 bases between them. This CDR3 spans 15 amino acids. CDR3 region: CASSPVQGRNSPLHF. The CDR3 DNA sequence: TGTGCCAGCAGTCCCGTCCAGGGGAGGAATTCACCCCTCCACTTT.

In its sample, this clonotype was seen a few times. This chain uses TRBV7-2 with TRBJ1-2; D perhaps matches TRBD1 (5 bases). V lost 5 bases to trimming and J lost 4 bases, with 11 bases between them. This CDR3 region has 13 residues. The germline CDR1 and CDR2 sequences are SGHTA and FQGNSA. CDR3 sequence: CASSPRGGYGYTF. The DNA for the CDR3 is TGTGCCAGCAGCCCTCGGGGCGGCTATGGCTACACCTTC.

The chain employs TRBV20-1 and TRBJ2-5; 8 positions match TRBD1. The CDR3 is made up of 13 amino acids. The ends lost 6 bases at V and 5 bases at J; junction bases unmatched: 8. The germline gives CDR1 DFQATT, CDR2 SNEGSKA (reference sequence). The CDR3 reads CSADHRGEETQYF. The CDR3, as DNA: TGCAGTGCCGACCACAGGGGGGAGGAGACCCAGTACTTC.

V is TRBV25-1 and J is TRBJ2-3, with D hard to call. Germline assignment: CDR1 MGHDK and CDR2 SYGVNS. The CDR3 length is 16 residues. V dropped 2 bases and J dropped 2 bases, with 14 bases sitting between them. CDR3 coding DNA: TGTGCCAGCAGTGAAGGTTGGGGTCCTGTCACAGATACGCAGTATTTT. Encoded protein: CASSEGWGPVTDTQYF.

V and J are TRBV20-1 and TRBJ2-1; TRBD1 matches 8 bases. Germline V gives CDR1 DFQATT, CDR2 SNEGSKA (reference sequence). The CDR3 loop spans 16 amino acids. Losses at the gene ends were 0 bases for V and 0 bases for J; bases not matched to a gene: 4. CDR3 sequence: CSARDLTGGSYNEQFF. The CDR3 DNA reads TGCAGTGCTAGAGATCTCACAGGGGGCTCCTACAATGAGCAGTTCTTC.

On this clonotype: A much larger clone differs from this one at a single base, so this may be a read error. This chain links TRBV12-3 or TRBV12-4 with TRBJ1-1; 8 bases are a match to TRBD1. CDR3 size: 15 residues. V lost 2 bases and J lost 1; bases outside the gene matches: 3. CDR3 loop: CASSLQGAENTEAFF. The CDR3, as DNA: TGTGCCAGCAGTTTACAGGGGGCCGAGAACACTGAAGCTTTCTTT.

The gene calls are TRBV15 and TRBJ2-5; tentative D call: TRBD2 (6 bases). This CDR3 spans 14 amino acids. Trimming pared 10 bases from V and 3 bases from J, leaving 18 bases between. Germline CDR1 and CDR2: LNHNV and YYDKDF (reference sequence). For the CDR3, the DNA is TGTGCCAGCCGAACTGCCAGGAGGGAAGAGACCCAGTACTTC. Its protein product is CASRTARREETQYF.

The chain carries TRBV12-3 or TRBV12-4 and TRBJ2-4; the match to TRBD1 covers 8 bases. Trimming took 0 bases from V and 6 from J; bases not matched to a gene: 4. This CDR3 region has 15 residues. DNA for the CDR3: TGTGCCAGCAGTTTAGCGATGACAGGGGTAAACATTCAGTACTTC. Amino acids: CASSLAMTGVNIQYF.

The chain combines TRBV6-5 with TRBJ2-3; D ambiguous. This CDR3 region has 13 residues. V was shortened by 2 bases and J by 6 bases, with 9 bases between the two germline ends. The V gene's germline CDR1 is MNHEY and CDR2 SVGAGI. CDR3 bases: TGTGCCAGCAGTTACGGGTCGGGCGATACGCAGTATTTT. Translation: CASSYGSGDTQYF.